The entry below gives a single T cell receptor beta chain sequence along with its context. Each participant's cohort was designated according to participant-reported clinical history. Germline-derived CDR1 and CDR2 are LGHDT and YNNKEL (reference sequence). The CDR3 loop spans 15 amino acids. The germline V and J ends were trimmed by 5 bases and 6 bases, with 17 bases remaining between them. The data were obtained in a study of blood T cell repertoires in COVID-19. Study-wide context: PBMCs, B-cell-depleted T cells, or T cells were the source of the cDNA or gDNA that made up the material.

Here immunoSEQ multiplex PCR was the method, and the copy in TCRdb shows in-frame clones only, minus some. The profile shows about 250,000 clones, 90% to 95% of them singletons. The chain joins TRBV3-1 (or the pseudogene TRBV3-2) to TRBJ2-4; no definite D call. The TCR was taken from a woman under 30 who had recovered from COVID-19. Specimen: PBMCs or T cells enriched from blood (not recorded which). CDR3 region: CASSGQAKPVNIQYF. DNA for the CDR3: TGTGCCAGCAGCGGTCAAGCGAAGCCCGTAAACATTCAGTACTTC.